The rows below give T cell receptor beta chains drawn from one sample of a study of cytomegalovirus exposure and HLA in healthy donors. Method: immunoSEQ multiplex PCR; TCRdb's copy keeps in-frame clones and lacks some. The data show a few hundred thousand clones, under 80% seen once. The sample consisted of PBMCs. The receptor source for this set is a girl aged 2-9 years in good health and CMV-seronegative. CDR3s include the opening cysteine and the closing phenylalanine or tryptophan. The D gene is left open where the match is weak. The size of a clone is reported for some rows only, either as once, few or many, or as a class for expanded clones.

size,J,V,D,CDR3,DNA
once,TRBJ2-5,TRBV21-1,.,CASSKLPRGTQYF,TGTGCCAGCAGCAAGCTCCCACGCGGGACCCAGTACTTC
.,TRBJ2-5,TRBV6-1,.,CASSAQQSKETQYF,TGTGCCAGCAGTGCACAGCAGAGCAAAGAGACCCAGTACTTC
few,TRBJ2-2,TRBV4-2,.,CASSQHTGSTGELFF,TGTGCCAGCAGCCAACATACAGGGTCCACCGGGGAGCTGTTTTTT
.,TRBJ1-4,TRBV29-1,TRBD1,CSASRTGGDEKLFF,TGCAGCGCCAGCAGGACAGGGGGCGACGAAAAACTGTTTTTT
.,TRBJ1-4,TRBV5-1,TRBD1,CASSVGPGQPNEKLFF,TGCGCCAGCAGCGTTGGACCGGGACAGCCTAATGAAAAACTGTTTTTT
.,TRBJ2-7,TRBV10-2,.,CASLELYEQYF,TGCGCCAGCCTGGAGCTCTACGAGCAGTACTTC
.,TRBJ2-1,TRBV7-6,TRBD1,CASSLGQATYNEQFF,TGTGCCAGCAGCCTCGGACAGGCCACCTACAATGAGCAGTTCTTC
.,TRBJ1-1,TRBV19,.,CASSALQSRHLEAFF,TGTGCCAGTAGTGCCCTACAGTCCAGGCACCTGGAAGCTTTCTTT
.,TRBJ2-3,TRBV6-4,.,CASSERGSTDTQYF,TGTGCCAGCAGTGAGCGGGGAAGCACAGATACGCAGTATTTT
.,TRBJ2-7,TRBV5-5,.,CASSFTVTYEQYF,TGTGCCAGCAGCTTCACAGTAACCTACGAGCAGTACTTC
.,TRBJ2-7,TRBV29-1,.,CSVAGAYEQYF,TGCAGCGTGGCCGGGGCCTACGAGCAGTACTTC
.,TRBJ2-7,TRBV7-9,.,CASLSGQHEQYF,TGTGCCAGCCTCAGTGGACAGCACGAGCAGTACTTC
.,TRBJ2-7,TRBV5-6,.,CASSLAGSSYEQYF,TGTGCCAGCAGCTTGGCCGGGTCTTCCTACGAGCAGTACTTC
.,TRBJ1-1,TRBV5-1,TRBD1,CASSEGQGWDEAFF,TGCGCCAGCAGCGAGGGACAGGGGTGGGATGAAGCTTTCTTT
.,TRBJ2-7,TRBV5-1,TRBD1,CASSGGQGLGYEQYF,TGCGCCAGCAGCGGAGGACAGGGTCTCGGCTACGAGCAGTACTTC
.,TRBJ2-5,TRBV4-1,.,CASSQDPLAAETQYF,TGCGCCAGCAGCCAAGACCCCCTAGCAGCGGAGACCCAGTACTTC
.,TRBJ1-3,TRBV6-1,.,CASSDNGLSSGNTIYF,TGTGCCAGCAGTGATAACGGACTCAGCTCTGGAAACACCATATATTTT
.,TRBJ1-2,TRBV6-6,.,CASRGGSNYGYTF,TGTGCCAGCAGGGGAGGATCTAACTATGGCTACACCTTC
.,TRBJ1-1,TRBV19,TRBD1,CASSIGTGGVTEAFF,TGTGCCAGTAGTATTGGGACAGGGGGGGTCACTGAAGCTTTCTTT
.,TRBJ2-1,TRBV2,TRBD2,CASSGLADNEWQFF,TGTGCCAGCAGTGGACTAGCGGATAATGAGTGGCAGTTCTTC
.,TRBJ1-1,TRBV6-6,.,CASSYSGLSEAFF,TGTGCCAGCAGTTATTCGGGACTGAGTGAAGCTTTCTTT
.,TRBJ2-1,TRBV27,.,CASTLNGDSYNEQFF,TGTGCCAGCACCCTCAACGGGGACTCCTACAATGAGCAGTTCTTC
.,TRBJ2-7,TRBV10-3,.,CAIKGPHLYEQYF,TGTGCCATCAAGGGGCCGCACCTCTACGAGCAGTACTTC